The 11 T cell receptor beta chains below all came from one sample that was sequenced in a study of T-cell reconstitution after alpha-beta-depleted transplantation in children. During its preparation, the TCRbeta library received unique molecular identifiers. TCRdb independently ran MiXCR on the PCR reads; one entry per CDR3 protein. Here the sample spans about 78,000 distinct CDR3 sequences, roughly 14% being singletons. The sequencing here drew on PBMCs, mostly from graft donor cells, taken 180 days after TCRalphabeta/CD19-depleted stem cell transplant. Receptors were obtained from a male patient aged 2-15 years who had a stem cell transplant for acute lymphoblastic leukemia, so the T cells may come from the graft donor.

The chain is built from TRBV12-3 or TRBV12-4 and TRBJ2-1, with a tentative D call TRBD2 (6 bases). There are 15 residues in the CDR3. V lost 2 bases to trimming and J lost 6 bases, with 14 bases between them. The CDR3: CASSLQGGAGNEQFF. As DNA, the CDR3 is TGTGCCAGCAGTTTACAGGGCGGGGCAGGCAATGAGCAGTTCTTC.

This chain connects TRBV12-3 or TRBV12-4 to TRBJ1-1; TRBD1 agrees at 10 bases. This CDR3 has 14 amino acids. J was trimmed by 10 bases and V by 6 bases; bases with no gene match: 11. The CDR3: CASSQTGGGLRAFF. The CDR3 bases are TGTGCCAGCAGCCAGACAGGGGGCGGGTTGAGAGCTTTCTTT.

This clonotype was counted a few times. V usage is TRBV7-6 and J usage is TRBJ1-1, with TRBD1 as a possible D gene (5 bases). V was shortened by 0 bases and J by 1 base, with 9 bases between the two germline ends. The germline V gene has CDR1 SGHVS and CDR2 FNYEAQ. The CDR3 runs 15 residues. The CDR3 DNA follows: TGTGCCAGCAGCTTAGCGCTGGGGCGGAACACTGAAGCTTTCTTT. Translating it yields CASSLALGRNTEAFF. The full variable domain, in which reference TRBV7-6 and TRBJ1-1 provide the parts outside the CDR3, is GAGVSQSPRYKVTKRGQDVALRCDPISGHVSLYWYRQALGQGPEFLTYFNYEAQQDKSGLPNDRFSAERPEGSISTLTIQRTEQRDSAMYRCASSLALGRNTEAFFGQGTRLTVV.

This clonotype was seen only a few times. The V and J genes are TRBV20-1 and TRBJ2-7; 9 bases line up with TRBD2. Germline CDR1 is DFQATT and CDR2 is SNEGSKA (reference sequence). The CDR3 runs 15 residues. Trimming removed 1 base from V and 2 bases from J; junction bases left unmatched: 6. The CDR3 loop is CSARAGSGGPYEQYF. The CDR3 coding sequence is TGCAGTGCTAGAGCGGGGAGCGGGGGGCCCTACGAGCAGTACTTC.

This chain uses TRBV4-3 with TRBJ1-5, with a tentative D call TRBD1 (6 bases). The CDR3 has 18 residues. From germline, CDR1 is LGHNA and CDR2 YSLEER. The V end was cut by 0 bases, the J end by 0 bases, with 15 bases between. DNA for the CDR3: TGCGCCAGCAGCCAAGATAACGGGGGCGCATATAGCAATCAGCCCCAGCATTTT. Protein sequence: CASSQDNGGAYSNQPQHF.

The gene calls are TRBV6-5 and TRBJ2-7, with 9 positions matching TRBD2. The CDR3 consists of 15 residues. V trimming: 2 bases; J trimming: 5 bases; junction bases outside the gene matches: 7. Germline values: CDR1 MNHEY, CDR2 SVGAGI. The CDR3 protein is CASSYGGRARDEQYF. CDR3 sequence (DNA): TGTGCCAGCAGTTACGGCGGGAGGGCCAGGGACGAGCAGTACTTC.

The chain joins TRBV28 to TRBJ2-5; D remains unclear. The CDR3 spans 14 residues. Germline CDR1 MDHEN, CDR2 SYDVKM. Trimming cost V 3 bases and J 0 bases, with 8 bases left between them. This chain's CDR3 is CASSFWRNQETQYF. In nucleotides, the CDR3 is TGTGCCAGCAGTTTCTGGAGAAACCAAGAGACCCAGTACTTC.

This rearrangement joins TRBV5-5 to TRBJ2-3, with D perhaps being TRBD1 or TRBD2 (6 bases each). Trimming stripped 4 bases from V and 8 bases from J, with 14 bases between. The length of the CDR3 is 13 residues. Germline V CDR1 and CDR2: SGHKS, YYEKEE (reference sequence). CDR3 amino acids: CASSPGAPGTQYF. The DNA of the CDR3 is TGTGCCAGCAGCCCGGGGGCTCCTGGTACGCAGTATTTT. The entire variable domain, with the rest obtained from reference TRBV5-5 and TRBJ2-3, is as follows: DAGVTQSPTHLIKTRGQQVTLRCSPISGHKSVSWYQQVLGQGPQFIFQYYEKEERGRGNFPDRFSARQFPNYSSELNVNALLLGDSALYLCASSPGAPGTQYFGPGTRLTVL.

This clonotype was counted between two and nine times. The V call is TRBV6-2 or TRBV6-3, the J call TRBJ1-5; D gene unclear. The V end was cut by 0 bases, the J end by 16 bases, with 10 bases between. Germline loops: CDR1 MNHEY, CDR2 SVGEGT. This CDR3 is built from 11 residues. As DNA, the CDR3 is TGTGCCAGCAGTTACTCTGGTTACAGACATTTT. This codes for CASSYSGYRHF.

V usage is TRBV9 and J usage is TRBJ2-3; TRBD2 matches 9 bases. The CDR3 length is 15 residues. The ends lost 0 bases at V and 3 bases at J; junction bases unmatched: 2. CDR1 and CDR2 from the germline V gene are SGDLS and YYNGEE. CDR3 protein: CASSVASGRTDTQYF. Here the CDR3 DNA reads TGTGCCAGCAGCGTAGCGAGCGGGAGGACAGATACGCAGTATTTT.

This clonotype was picked up a small number of times. CDR3 residues: CASSQAWIAGGPETQYF. CDR3 nucleotides: TGTGCCAGCAGCCAAGCATGGATAGCGGGAGGGCCAGAGACCCAGTACTTC. The chain recombines TRBV4-2 with TRBJ2-5, with 11 bases matching TRBD2. Germline assignment: CDR1 LGHNA and CDR2 YNFKEQ. There are 17 residues in the CDR3. Germline trimming cut 1 base from V and 4 bases from J; bases unmatched to any gene: 8.